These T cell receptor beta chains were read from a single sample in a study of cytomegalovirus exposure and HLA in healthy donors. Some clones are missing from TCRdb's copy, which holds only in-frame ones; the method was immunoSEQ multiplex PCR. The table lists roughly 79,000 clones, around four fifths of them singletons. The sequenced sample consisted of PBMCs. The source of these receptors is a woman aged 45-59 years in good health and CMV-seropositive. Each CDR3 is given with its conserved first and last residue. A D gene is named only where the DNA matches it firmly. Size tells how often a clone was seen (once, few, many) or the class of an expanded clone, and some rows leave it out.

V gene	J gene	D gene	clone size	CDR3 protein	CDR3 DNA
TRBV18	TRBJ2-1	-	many	CASSPPGLRNEQFF	TGTGCCAGCTCACCACCTGGACTACGCAATGAGCAGTTCTTC
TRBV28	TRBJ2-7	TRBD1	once	CASSGDSREQYF	TGTGCCAGCAGTGGGGACAGCCGCGAGCAGTACTTC
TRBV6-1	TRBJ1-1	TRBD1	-	CASSLTGGMEAFF	TGTGCCAGCAGTCTAACAGGGGGCATGGAAGCTTTCTTT
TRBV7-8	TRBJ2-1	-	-	CASSLLPRNEQFF	TGTGCCAGCAGCTTATTACCGAGGAATGAGCAGTTCTTC
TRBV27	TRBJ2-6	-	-	CASSFSDGANVLTF	TGTGCCAGCAGTTTCTCAGATGGGGCCAACGTCCTGACTTTC
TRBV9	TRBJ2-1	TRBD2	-	CASSPRTSFGNEQFF	TGTGCCAGCAGCCCTCGGACTAGCTTTGGCAATGAGCAGTTCTTC
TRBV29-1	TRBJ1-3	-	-	CSVVLGRGDTIYF	TGCAGCGTAGTCCTGGGCAGGGGAGACACCATATATTTT
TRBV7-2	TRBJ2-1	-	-	CASSLAAGQGYNEQFF	TGTGCCAGCAGCTTAGCGGCGGGTCAAGGCTACAATGAGCAGTTCTTC
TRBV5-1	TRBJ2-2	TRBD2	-	CASHPSGRTNTGELFF	TGCGCCAGCCATCCTAGCGGTAGAACGAACACCGGGGAGCTGTTTTTT
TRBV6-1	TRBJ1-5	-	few	CASSEWGRAGNQPQHF	TGTGCCAGCAGTGAATGGGGCAGGGCCGGTAATCAGCCCCAGCATTTT
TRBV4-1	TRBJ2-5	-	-	CASSHPMETQYF	TGCGCCAGCAGCCATCCCATGGAGACCCAGTACTTC
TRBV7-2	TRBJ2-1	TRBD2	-	CASSPRLAGMESYNEQFF	TGTGCCAGCAGCCCCCGACTAGCGGGCATGGAATCCTACAATGAGCAGTTCTTC
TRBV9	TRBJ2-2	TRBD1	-	CASSVAGRGTGELFF	TGTGCCAGCAGCGTAGCTGGCAGGGGGACCGGGGAGCTGTTTTTT
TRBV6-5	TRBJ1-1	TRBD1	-	CASKPGQGKTEAFF	TGTGCCAGCAAGCCGGGACAGGGGAAAACTGAAGCTTTCTTT
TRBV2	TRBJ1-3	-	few	CASSRISGSGNTIYF	TGTGCCAGCAGCAGAATATCAGGTTCTGGAAACACCATATATTTT
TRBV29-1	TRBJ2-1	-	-	CSVGTSSYNEQFF	TGCAGCGTGGGGACAAGCTCCTACAATGAGCAGTTCTTC
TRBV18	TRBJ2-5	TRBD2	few	CASSYLAGVETQYF	TGTGCCAGCTCGTACCTAGCGGGAGTCGAGACCCAGTACTTC
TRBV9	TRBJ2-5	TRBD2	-	CASSPRGLAGLQETQYF	TGTGCCAGCAGCCCGCGCGGACTAGCGGGACTTCAAGAGACCCAGTACTTC
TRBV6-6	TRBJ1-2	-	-	CASSPTGSGDYGYTF	TGTGCCAGCAGTCCCACAGGGTCAGGCGACTATGGCTACACCTTC
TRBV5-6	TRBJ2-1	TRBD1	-	CASSPMTGDNYNEQFF	TGTGCCAGCAGCCCGATGACAGGGGATAACTACAATGAGCAGTTCTTC
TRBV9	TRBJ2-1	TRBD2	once	CASSLAGGPPNEQFF	TGTGCCAGCAGTCTAGCGGGAGGCCCTCCCAATGAGCAGTTCTTC
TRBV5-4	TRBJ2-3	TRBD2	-	CASSLPSGRSSTDTQYF	TGTGCCAGCAGCCTACCTAGCGGGAGGAGCAGCACAGATACGCAGTATTTT
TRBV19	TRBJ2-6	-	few	CASAGTTFSSGANVLTF	TGTGCCAGTGCCGGCACTACCTTCTCAAGCGGGGCCAACGTCCTGACTTTC
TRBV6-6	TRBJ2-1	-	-	CASSYSTGVYNEQFF	TGTGCCAGCAGTTACTCGACGGGAGTCTACAATGAGCAGTTCTTC
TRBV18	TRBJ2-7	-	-	CASWGGGYEQYF	TGTGCCAGCTGGGGTGGAGGGTACGAGCAGTACTTC
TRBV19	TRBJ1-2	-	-	CASSITGPYGYTF	TGTGCCAGTAGTATAACAGGTCCCTATGGCTACACCTTC
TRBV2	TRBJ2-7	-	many	CASSTGTFAASVYEQYF	TGTGCCAGCAGCACCGGGACTTTTGCAGCGTCCGTCTACGAGCAGTACTTC
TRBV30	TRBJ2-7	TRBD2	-	CAWSIGAAGVPEQYF	TGTGCCTGGAGTATCGGTGCGGCGGGAGTACCCGAGCAGTACTTC
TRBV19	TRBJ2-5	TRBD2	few	CASSTSGQETQYF	TGTGCCAGTAGTACTAGCGGCCAAGAGACCCAGTACTTC
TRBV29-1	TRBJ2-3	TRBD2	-	CSLGLGVHTDTQYF	TGCAGCCTTGGACTAGGCGTACACACAGATACGCAGTATTTT
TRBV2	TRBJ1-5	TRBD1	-	CASSAGTGHSNQPQHF	TGTGCCAGCAGTGCCGGGACAGGGCATAGCAATCAGCCCCAGCATTTT
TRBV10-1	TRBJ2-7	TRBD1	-	CASRVGTGNYEQYF	TGCGCCAGCAGGGTCGGGACAGGGAATTACGAGCAGTACTTC
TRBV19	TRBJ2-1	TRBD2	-	CASSIDGGAGTEQFF	TGTGCCAGTAGTATAGATGGGGGAGCGGGAACTGAGCAGTTCTTC
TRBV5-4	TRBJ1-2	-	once	CASSQQGNRGYTF	TGTGCCAGCAGTCAACAGGGTAATAGGGGCTACACCTTC
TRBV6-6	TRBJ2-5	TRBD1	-	CASGRGTGSQETQYF	TGTGCCAGCGGGAGGGGGACAGGGAGCCAAGAGACCCAGTACTTC
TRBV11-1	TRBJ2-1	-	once	CASSLEIGVYNEQFF	TGTGCCAGCAGCTTAGAAATAGGGGTCTACAATGAGCAGTTCTTC
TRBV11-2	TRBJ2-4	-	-	CASSPRGLSNQYF	TGTGCCAGCAGCCCAAGGGGATTAAGTAACCAGTACTTC
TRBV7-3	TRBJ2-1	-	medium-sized	CASSRRQGGYNEQFF	TGTGCCAGCAGTCGTAGACAGGGAGGCTACAATGAGCAGTTCTTC
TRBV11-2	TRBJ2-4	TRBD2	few	CASSLIRSLAGGERNIQYF	TGTGCCAGCAGCTTAATACGCTCGCTAGCGGGAGGGGAGAGAAACATTCAGTACTTC
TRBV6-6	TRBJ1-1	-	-	CATYVRPEAFF	TGTGCCACCTACGTGCGGCCAGAAGCTTTCTTT